This T cell receptor (beta chain) derives from a study of CD8 T cells in Susac syndrome. Sequencing of TCR beta was carried out in blood CD8+ and CD4+ T cells. After extraction with the RNeasy kit, roughly 0.45 to 1 ug of the RNA was reverse transcribed using random hexamers. TCRdb ran MiXCR on the immunoSEQ multiplex PCR reads and lists one entry per CDR3 protein. The repertoire has about 130,000 distinct CDR3 sequences, about 94% of them found once; the top ten carry 0.2% to 0.25%. This CDR3 spans 13 amino acids. Germline V lookup: CDR1 MNHNS, CDR2 SASEGT. The V gene lost 8 bases and the J gene lost 4 bases, with 12 bases spanning the gap.

This clonotype originated in a human donor with Susac syndrome. The genes are TRBV6-1 and TRBJ1-5, with a possible D match to TRBD1 (5 bases). Source material: CD8+ T cells from PBMCs. The CDR3 coding sequence is TGTGCCAGCGCGGGGCCGAATAATCAGCCCCAGCATTTT. It is translated as CASAGPNNQPQHF.